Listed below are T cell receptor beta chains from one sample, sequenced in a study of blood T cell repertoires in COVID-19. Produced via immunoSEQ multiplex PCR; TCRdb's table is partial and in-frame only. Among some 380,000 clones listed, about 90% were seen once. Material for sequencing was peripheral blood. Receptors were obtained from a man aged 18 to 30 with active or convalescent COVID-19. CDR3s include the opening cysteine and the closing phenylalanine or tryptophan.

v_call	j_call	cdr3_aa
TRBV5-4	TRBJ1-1	CAGRQGATEAFF
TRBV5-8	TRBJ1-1	CASSFGTPNTEAFF
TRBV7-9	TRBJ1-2	CASSQSTGGWNYGYTF
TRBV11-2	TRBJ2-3	CASPRTEDTDTQYF
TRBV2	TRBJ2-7	CASSEGGQVYEQYF
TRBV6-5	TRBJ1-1	CASRWTGMNTEAFF
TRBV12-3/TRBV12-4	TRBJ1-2	CASTTLGAYGYTF
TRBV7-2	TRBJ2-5	CASSWDSPPETQYF
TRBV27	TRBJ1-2	CASSDRESDGYTF
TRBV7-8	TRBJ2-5	CASSFRGGENWETQYF
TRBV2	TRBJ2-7	CASSGTGAYEQYF
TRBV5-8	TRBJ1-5	CASSLVGQGFQPQHF
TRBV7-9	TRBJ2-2	CASSHTSGGTGELFF
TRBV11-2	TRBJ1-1	CASSLVGGRGTEAFF
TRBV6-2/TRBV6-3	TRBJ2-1	CASSQGVKQFF
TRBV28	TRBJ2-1	CASTVSYNEQFF
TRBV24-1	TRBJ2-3	CATSEHPSGGSSDTQYF
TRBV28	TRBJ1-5	CASSQNQPQHF
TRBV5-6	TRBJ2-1	CASSLGLAGGSYNEQFF
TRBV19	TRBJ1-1	CASISRIGQNTEAFF
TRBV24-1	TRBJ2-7	CATADRASHEQYF
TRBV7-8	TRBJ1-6	CASLSAMGHNSPLHF
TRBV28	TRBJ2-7	CASSLTSGRIEQYF
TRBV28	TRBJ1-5	CASSWGDQPQHF
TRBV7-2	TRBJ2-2	CASSPYPRGTGELFF
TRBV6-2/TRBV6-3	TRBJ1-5	CASSYSGARFSNQPQHF
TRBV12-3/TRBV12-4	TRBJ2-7	CASRRTGYEQYF
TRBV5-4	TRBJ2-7	CASSPSKVMYEQYF
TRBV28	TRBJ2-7	CASSSQFTGSVSYEQYF
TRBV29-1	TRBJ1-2	CSASEGEGGYTF
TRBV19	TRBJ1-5	CASSITGSQPQHF
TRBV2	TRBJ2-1	CASNLGGRNEQFF
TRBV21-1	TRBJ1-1	CASNPTENTEAFF
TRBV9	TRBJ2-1	CASASYPEAVGEQFF
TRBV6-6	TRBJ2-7	CASTRGGYEQYF
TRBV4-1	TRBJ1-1	CASSQGHWGGNTEAFF
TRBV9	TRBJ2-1	CASSPSWGPYNEQFF
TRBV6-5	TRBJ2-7	CASSYKGWDEQYF
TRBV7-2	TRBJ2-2	CASSLVGQGTGELFF
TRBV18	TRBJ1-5	CASSRGNSNQPQHF
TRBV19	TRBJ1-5	CASSSQAGRTGDRQPQHF
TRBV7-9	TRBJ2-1	CASRRGLASSYNEQFF
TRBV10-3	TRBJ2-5	CAISGREGPETQYF
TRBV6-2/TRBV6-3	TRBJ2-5	CASSYGRETQYF
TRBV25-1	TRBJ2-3	CASSDPGTSGPWADTQYF
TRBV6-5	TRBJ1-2	CASSYRDRGYGYTF
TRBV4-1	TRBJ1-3	CASSQGWSGGGSGNTIYF
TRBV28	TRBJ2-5	CASSSPRVSQYF
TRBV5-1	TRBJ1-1	CASSLARGRGTEAFF
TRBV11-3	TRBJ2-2	CASSTRNWTGGVSTGELFF
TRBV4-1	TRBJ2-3	CASSHPGASGGAHYTDTQYF
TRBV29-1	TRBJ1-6	CSVGFGQEDSPLHF
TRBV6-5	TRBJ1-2	CASSGDRVNGYTF
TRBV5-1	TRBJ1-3	CASSARQEISGNTIYF
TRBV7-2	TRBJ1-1	CASSLDGGRMNTEAFF